This T cell receptor (beta chain) was identified during a study of CD8 T cells in Susac syndrome. Germline V gene sequence: CDR1 SGHRS, CDR2 YFSETQ. The CDR3 extends over 13 amino acids. The junction had 6 bases not matched to a gene; V was cut back by 4 bases and J by 5 bases. RNA in amounts of roughly 0.5 to 1 ug was reverse transcribed with random hexamers. TCRdb used MiXCR to reprocess the immunoSEQ multiplex PCR reads, holding one entry per CDR3 protein. The data show some 58,000 distinct CDR3 sequences, with around 95% seen just once and 0.75% held by the top ten. The chain links TRBV5-1 to TRBJ2-7, with TRBD1 matching over 7 bases. Sequencing was carried out using CD8+ T cells from PBMCs. This TCR was sampled from a human donor with Susac syndrome. CDR3 DNA sequence: TGCGCCAGCAGCCTGCAGGGGGTCAACGAGCAGTACTTC. Encoded protein: CASSLQGVNEQYF.